Following are 11 T cell receptor beta chains from one sample sequenced in a study of blood T cells in healthy people across ages. A sample-barcoded 5' primer and a J-beta primer mix were used in a second PCR of about 7 to 12 cycles. MiXCR, run by TCRdb on the 5' RACE reads, gives a single entry per CDR3 protein. The table records about 1.4 million distinct CDR3 sequences, 59% of them present only once. The sequenced material came from blood. Every receptor here comes from a man between 18 and 29 years old in good health.

The chain employs TRBV29-1 and TRBJ2-1; 13 positions agree with TRBD2. Germline V gene data show CDR1 as SQVTM and CDR2 as ANQGSEA. V lost 4 bases, J lost 8 bases, and 8 bases stayed unmatched. The CDR3 sequence is 15 residues long. The CDR3 nucleotides are TGCAGCGTTGCACTAGCGGGGGGGCCTTTGGATGAGCAGTTCTTC. As protein: CSVALAGGPLDEQFF.

The chain combines TRBV3-1 with TRBJ2-5, with TRBD2 identical over 8 bases. The CDR3 covers 14 residues. J lost 13 bases, V lost 8 bases, and 18 bases had no gene match. CDR1 LGHDT and CDR2 YNNKEL come from the germline V gene (reference sequence). CDR3 nucleotide sequence: TGTGCCAGCGGGACTAGTTTTGTGTTAACGGAGAGGTACTTC. Translating gives CASGTSFVLTERYF.

DNA for the CDR3: TGCGCCAGCAGCTGGGCCGACTCTGGCCTCTACGAGCAGTACTTC. It translates to CASSWADSGLYEQYF. This chain uses TRBV5-1 with TRBJ2-7; D is undetermined. This CDR3 is built from 15 residues. Germline CDR1 SGHRS, CDR2 YFSETQ. V shed 3 bases and J shed 3 bases, with 16 bases lying between them. Supplemented by reference TRBV5-1 and TRBJ2-7, the full variable domain reads KAGVTQTPRYLIKTRGQQVTLSCSPISGHRSVSWYQQTPGQGLQFLFEYFSETQRNKGNFPGRFSGRQFSNSRSEMNVSTLELGDSALYLCASSWADSGLYEQYFGPGTRLTVT.

This chain joins TRBV6-2 or TRBV6-3 and TRBJ1-5, with TRBD1 matching 8 bases. Germline CDR1 MNHEY, CDR2 SVGEGT. The CDR3 sequence is 13 residues long. V was pared by 5 bases and J by 7 bases, with 4 bases of the junction left unmatched. The DNA for the CDR3 is TGTGCCAGCAGTCGGACAGGGAGACAGCCCCAGCATTTT. The encoded protein is CASSRTGRQPQHF.

This rearrangement joins TRBV27 to TRBJ2-3, with TRBD2 matching 9 bases. Germline assignment: CDR1 MNHEY and CDR2 SMNVEV (reference sequence). The CDR3 runs to 16 residues. V lost 4 bases and J lost 4; bases outside the gene matches: 9. CDR3 sequence: CASSSRGSGGPDTQYF. CDR3 in DNA: TGTGCCAGCAGTTCCCGGGGTAGCGGGGGTCCAGATACGCAGTATTTT.

V gene TRBV4-1 combines with J gene TRBJ2-5; 7 bases are a match to TRBD1. TRBJ2-7 matches the DNA end more closely, so the J call is doubtful. The CDR3 loop spans 16 amino acids. Germline CDR1 reads MGHRA; CDR2 reads YSYEKL. CDR3 residues: CASSQVGQVGAYEQYF. In DNA form, the CDR3 reads TGCGCCAGCAGCCAAGTTGGACAGGTAGGAGCCTACGAGCAGTACTTC.

The chain couples TRBV11-2 to TRBJ1-2, with 8 positions matching TRBD1. Losses at the gene ends were 5 bases for V and 11 bases for J; bases not matched to a gene: 10. The CDR3 sequence is 13 residues long. CDR1 and CDR2 (germline): SGHAT, FQNNGV. The CDR3 nucleotides read TGTGCCAGCAGCGGGACAGGACCGACGGCGTACACCTTC. Encoded protein: CASSGTGPTAYTF.

This clonotype has more than one count but fewer than ten. V usage is TRBV29-1 and J usage is TRBJ1-1, with D possibly matching TRBD1 (5 bases). Germline V lookup: CDR1 SQVTM, CDR2 ANQGSEA. V gave up 7 bases and J gave up 6 bases, with 21 bases separating them. This CDR3 contains 14 residues. The CDR3 protein is CSARVFGGAAEAFF. The CDR3 nucleotides read TGCAGCGCCCGGGTTTTTGGGGGTGCGGCTGAAGCTTTCTTT.

This chain connects TRBV6-5 to TRBJ1-3; D is unresolved. V lost 6 bases, J lost 0 bases, and 9 bases lay in between. Germline V gene lookup returns CDR1 MNHEY and CDR2 SVGAGI. This CDR3 has 14 residues. The CDR3 nucleotides are TGTGCCAGCAGCTCTGCTTACTCTGGAAACACCATATATTTT. The encoded protein is CASSSAYSGNTIYF.

The genes are TRBV29-1 and TRBJ2-3; TRBD2 is a possible D gene (6 bases). From germline, CDR1 is SQVTM and CDR2 ANQGSEA. This CDR3 has 16 amino acids. V dropped 5 bases and J dropped 0 bases, with 18 bases sitting between them. CDR3: CSVRGEAGASTDTQYF. CDR3 nucleotide sequence: TGCAGCGTTAGAGGGGAGGCAGGAGCTAGCACAGATACGCAGTATTTT.

This clonotype appeared a single time. The rearrangement uses TRBV20-1 and TRBJ2-7; 7 bases fit TRBD2. The CDR3 is 15 amino acids. V lost 1 base and J lost 0; bases outside the gene matches: 6. Germline CDR1 reads DFQATT; CDR2 reads SNEGSKA (reference sequence). The CDR3 reads CSARATSESSYEQYF. The CDR3 nucleotides read TGCAGTGCTAGAGCTACTAGCGAGAGCTCCTACGAGCAGTACTTC.